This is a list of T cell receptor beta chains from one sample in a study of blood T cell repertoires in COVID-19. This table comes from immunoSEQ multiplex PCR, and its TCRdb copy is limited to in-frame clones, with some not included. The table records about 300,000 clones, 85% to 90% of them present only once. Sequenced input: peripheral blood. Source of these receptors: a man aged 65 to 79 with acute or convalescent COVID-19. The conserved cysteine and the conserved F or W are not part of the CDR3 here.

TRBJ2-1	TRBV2	ASSRDSYNEQF
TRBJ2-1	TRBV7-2	ASSLDSQSYNEQF
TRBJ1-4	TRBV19	ASNDWFGEKLF
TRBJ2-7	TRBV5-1	ASSLSGRSSYEQY
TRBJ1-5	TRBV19	ASSAQGTSNQPQH
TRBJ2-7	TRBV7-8	ASSRPGEEQY
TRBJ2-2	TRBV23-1	ASVSDTGELF
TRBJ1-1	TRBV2	ASRGQQRNTEAF
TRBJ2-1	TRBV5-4	ASSLGGGLSYNEQF
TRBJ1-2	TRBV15	ATTSGGPHYGYT
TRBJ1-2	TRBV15	ATSRSILDRVHGYT
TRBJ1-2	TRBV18	ASSPPGTGGYYGYT
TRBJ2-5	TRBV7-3	ASSGGPQETQY
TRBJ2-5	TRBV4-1	ASSQEQRGAGRETQY
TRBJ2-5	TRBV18	ASSPTGTGNAETQY
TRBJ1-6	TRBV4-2	ASSRAGTGNADSPLH
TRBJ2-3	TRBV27	ASSFRSGVPTDTQY
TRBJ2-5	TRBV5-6	ASSLAGQGGVETQY
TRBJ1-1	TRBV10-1	ASSESGQGNTEAF
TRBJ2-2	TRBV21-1	ASSTDRDGTGELF
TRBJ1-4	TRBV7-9	ASRKSGVGEKLF
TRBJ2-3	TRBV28	ASSRSGQGRADTQY
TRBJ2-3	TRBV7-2	ASSQTGTSGGTDTQY
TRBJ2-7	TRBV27	ASSPSSAYEQY
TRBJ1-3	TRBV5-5	ASSFRGSSGNTIY
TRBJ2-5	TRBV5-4	ASSLQGQGRETQY
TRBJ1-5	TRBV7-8	ASSLVQQGQPQH
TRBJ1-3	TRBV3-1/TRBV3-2	ASSRGTSGNTIY
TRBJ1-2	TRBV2	ASSDGQGAGCT
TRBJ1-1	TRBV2	ASSESGRNTEAF
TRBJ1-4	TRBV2	ASSRQGVGEKLF
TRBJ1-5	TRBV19	ASKFRQGGHNQPQH
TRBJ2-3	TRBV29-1	SVGTSGTDTQY
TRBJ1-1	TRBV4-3	ASSLIQGNTEAF
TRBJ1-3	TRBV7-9	ASSWGTGGPSGNTIY
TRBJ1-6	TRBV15	ATSRDRSYSPLH
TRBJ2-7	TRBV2	ASSEALAGGYEQY
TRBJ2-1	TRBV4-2	ASSQDRTSDEQF
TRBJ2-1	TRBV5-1	ASSLLAGSYNEQF
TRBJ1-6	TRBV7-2	ASSSYSFEAPLH
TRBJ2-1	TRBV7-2	ASSSGTSGSPSYNEQF